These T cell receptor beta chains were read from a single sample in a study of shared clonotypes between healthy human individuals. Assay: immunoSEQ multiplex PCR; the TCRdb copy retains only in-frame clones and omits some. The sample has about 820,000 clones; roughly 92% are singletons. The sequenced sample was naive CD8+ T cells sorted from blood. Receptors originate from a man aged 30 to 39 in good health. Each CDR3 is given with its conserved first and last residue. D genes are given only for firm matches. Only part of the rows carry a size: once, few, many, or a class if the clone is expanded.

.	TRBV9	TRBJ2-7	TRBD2	TGTGCCAGCAGCGTAGGCGGGAGTGGAGGCGAGCAGTACTTC	CASSVGGSGGEQYF
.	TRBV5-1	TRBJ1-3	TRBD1	TGCGCCAGCAGCTGGGACAGCTCTACTGGAAACACCATATATTTT	CASSWDSSTGNTIYF
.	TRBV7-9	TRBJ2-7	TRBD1	TGTGCCAGCAGCGACTATGGGACAGGAGTGTACGAGCAGTACTTC	CASSDYGTGVYEQYF
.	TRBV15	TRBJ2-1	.	TGTGCCACCAGCAGAGAGGCAGGCAAGCCAAGCTCCTACAATGAGCAGTTCTTC	CATSREAGKPSSYNEQFF
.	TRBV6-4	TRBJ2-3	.	TGTGCCAGCAGTGACAGAGGGAGCACAGATACGCAGTATTTT	CASSDRGSTDTQYF
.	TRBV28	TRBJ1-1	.	TGTGCCAGCAGTTTTCCCACCCGACGGATGCACACTGAAGCTTTCTTT	CASSFPTRRMHTEAFF
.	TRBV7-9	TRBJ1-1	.	TGTGCCAGCAGCTTGGGACCGTACCCCACTGAAGCTTTCTTT	CASSLGPYPTEAFF
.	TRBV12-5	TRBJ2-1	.	TGTGCTAGTGGTTTGGTAGTAAATGAGCAGTTCTTC	CASGLVVNEQFF
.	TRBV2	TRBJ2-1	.	TGTGCCAGCAGTGAAGGTAGAGGAGGGAATGAGCAGTTCTTC	CASSEGRGGNEQFF
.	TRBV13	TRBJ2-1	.	TGTGCCAGCAGCCCAGAAGATAGCGGAGGGTACAATGAGCAGTTCTTC	CASSPEDSGGYNEQFF
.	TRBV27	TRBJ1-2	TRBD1	TGTGCCAGCAGTTTATATACAGGGACAGCTAACTATGGCTACACCTTC	CASSLYTGTANYGYTF
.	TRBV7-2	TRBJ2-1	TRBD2	TGTGCCAGCAGCCTCGGGGGGACTTTTTACAATGAGCAGTTCTTC	CASSLGGTFYNEQFF
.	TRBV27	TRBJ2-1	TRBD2	TGTGCCAGCAGTTTATCTTTTAGCGGGATTAAGAATGAGCAGTTCTTC	CASSLSFSGIKNEQFF
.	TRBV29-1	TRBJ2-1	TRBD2	TGCAGCGCGGGGACACTAGCGGGAGATGTCAATGAGCAGTTCTTC	CSAGTLAGDVNEQFF
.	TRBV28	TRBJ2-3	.	TGTGCCAGCAGGCGGGGTAATACGCAGTATTTT	CASRRGNTQYF
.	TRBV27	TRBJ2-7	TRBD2	TGTGCCAGCAGTCGGAGCGGGAGCCCAACCTACGAGCAGTACTTC	CASSRSGSPTYEQYF
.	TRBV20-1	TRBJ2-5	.	TGCAGTGTTTTGCAAGAGACCCAGTACTTC	CSVLQETQYF
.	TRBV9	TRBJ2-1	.	TGTGCCAGCAGCGCCCCCGCGTACAATGAGCAGTTCTTC	CASSAPAYNEQFF
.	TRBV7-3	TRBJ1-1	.	TGTGCCAGCAGCCCCGAGGGGGGCTATTTCGACACTGAAGCTTTCTTT	CASSPEGGYFDTEAFF
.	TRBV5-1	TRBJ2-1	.	TGCGCCAGCAGCTTGGGGAAAGGGGAGTACAATGAGCAGTTCTTC	CASSLGKGEYNEQFF
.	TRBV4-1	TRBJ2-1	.	TGCGCCAGCAGCCAAGGGGGGTCTGCGGGAGAGCAGTTCTTC	CASSQGGSAGEQFF
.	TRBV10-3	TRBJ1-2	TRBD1	TGTGCCATCAGTGATTTGAGAGGACAGGGACTAGCGTGGAATGGCTACACCTTC	CAISDLRGQGLAWNGYTF
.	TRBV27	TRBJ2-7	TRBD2	TGTGCCAGCAGTGCAACTAGCGGGACGTTCTACGAGCAGTACTTC	CASSATSGTFYEQYF
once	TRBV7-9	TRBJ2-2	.	TGTGCCAGCAGCTTTCTTCGGCTAGCGATCAGTAGTCACACCGGGGAGCTGTTTTTT	CASSFLRLAISSHTGELFF
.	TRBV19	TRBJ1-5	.	TGTGCCAGTAGTATAGATCCCTTGTTCAACCAGCATTTT	CASSIDPLFNQHF
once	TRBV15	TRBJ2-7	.	TGTGCCACCAGCTCTTCAGGGTGGGAGCAGTACTTC	CATSSSGWEQYF
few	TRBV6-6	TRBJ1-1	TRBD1	TGTGCCAGCAGTAGCCAACAGGGGGCTGGGAACACTGAAGCTTTCTTT	CASSSQQGAGNTEAFF
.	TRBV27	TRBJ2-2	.	TGTGCCAGCAGCCTGACAGTGAACACCGGGGAGCTGTTTTTT	CASSLTVNTGELFF
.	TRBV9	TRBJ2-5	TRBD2	TGTGCCAGCAGCCCTGGGACTAGCGGGAGAGGATCCATTGCAGAGACCCAGTACTTC	CASSPGTSGRGSIAETQYF
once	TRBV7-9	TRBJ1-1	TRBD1	TGTGCCAGCAGCTTTTCCCCCGGTTTAGGACAGGGGGACACTGAAGCTTTCTTT	CASSFSPGLGQGDTEAFF
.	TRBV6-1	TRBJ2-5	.	TGTGCCAGCAGCTATCAGGGCTTCGGTCGGGAGACCCAGTACTTC	CASSYQGFGRETQYF
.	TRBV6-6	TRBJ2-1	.	TGTGCCAGCACTGCGGGTAGAGTGAATGAGCAGTTCTTC	CASTAGRVNEQFF
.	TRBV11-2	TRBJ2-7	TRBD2	TGTGCCAGCAGCACCTCTAGCGGGAGGGACTCCTACGAGCAGTACTTC	CASSTSSGRDSYEQYF
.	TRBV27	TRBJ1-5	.	TGTGCCAGCAGTTCAGGACAGTTCCCGGGCAATCAGCCCCAGCATTTT	CASSSGQFPGNQPQHF
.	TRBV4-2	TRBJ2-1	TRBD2	TGTGCCAGCAGCCTAAAGCGGGAGGGCCAGATGGGTGAGCAGTTCTTC	CASSLKREGQMGEQFF
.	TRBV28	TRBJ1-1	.	TGTGCCAGCAGTTTAAAAATGAACACTGAAGCTTTCTTT	CASSLKMNTEAFF
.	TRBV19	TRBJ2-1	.	TGTGCCAGTAGTATCCGGGATGGGGGATCCTACAATGAGCAGTTCTTC	CASSIRDGGSYNEQFF
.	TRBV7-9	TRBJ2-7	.	TGTGCCAGCAGCTTAGTATGGGACGAGCAGTACTTC	CASSLVWDEQYF
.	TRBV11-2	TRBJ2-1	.	TGTGCCAGCAGCTTAGTCCGGGGGCCCCAGTACAATGAGCAGTTCTTC	CASSLVRGPQYNEQFF
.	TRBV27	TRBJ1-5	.	TGTGCCAGCAGTTTATCGAAGACAGGATCTCAGCCCCAGCATTTT	CASSLSKTGSQPQHF
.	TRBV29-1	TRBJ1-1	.	TGCAGCGTCGCCCAACAGGGAGAAACTGAAGCTTTCTTT	CSVAQQGETEAFF
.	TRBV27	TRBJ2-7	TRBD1	TGTGCCAGCATTCCGACAGGGTTTGTCGACGAGCAGTACTTC	CASIPTGFVDEQYF
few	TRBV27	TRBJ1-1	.	TGTGCCAGCAGTTCATGGGCAGAAGCTTTCTTT	CASSSWAEAFF
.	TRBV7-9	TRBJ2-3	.	TGTGCCAGCAGCCTAGGAGGCCGAGAGCCCCACGGTACGCAGTATTTT	CASSLGGREPHGTQYF
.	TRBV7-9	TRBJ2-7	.	TGTGCCGGACGTATCTCAGGGGGGGAGCAGTACTTC	CAGRISGGEQYF
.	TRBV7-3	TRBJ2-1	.	TGTGCCAGCAGTATAACGGCTTCCTCCTACAATGAGCAGTTCTTC	CASSITASSYNEQFF
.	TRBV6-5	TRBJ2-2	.	TGTGCCAGCAGGGGGGAGGAGCGGACTGGGGAGCTGTTTTTT	CASRGEERTGELFF
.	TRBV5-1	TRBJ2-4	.	TGCGCCATCCCTCGGTCAGGAGTAGCCAAAAACATTCAGTACTTC	CAIPRSGVAKNIQYF
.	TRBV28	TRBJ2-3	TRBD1	TGTGCCAGCAAGGGCCGACAGGGTAGTCTCACAGATACGCAGTATTTT	CASKGRQGSLTDTQYF
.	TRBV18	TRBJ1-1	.	TGTGCCAGCTCACCACCGTCTGAGGGCGAGAACACTGAAGCTTTCTTT	CASSPPSEGENTEAFF
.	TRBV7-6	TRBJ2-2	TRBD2	TGTGCCAGCAGCGTACTAGCGGGAGTTACCACCGGGGAGCTGTTTTTT	CASSVLAGVTTGELFF
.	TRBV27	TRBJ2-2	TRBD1	TGTGCCAGCAGTTTTCTAACGACAGGGGGCGCGGGCGCCGGGGAGCTGTTTTTT	CASSFLTTGGAGAGELFF
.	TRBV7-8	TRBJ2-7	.	TGTGCCAGCAGCCCCCCGCGTGGGGAGCAGTACTTC	CASSPPRGEQYF
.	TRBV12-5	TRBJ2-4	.	TGTGCTAGTAAGCTGGCAGGAGAAAACATTCAGTACTTC	CASKLAGENIQYF